These 20 T cell receptor beta chains came from one sample sequenced in a study of OX40 agonist ivuxolimab in advanced cancers. Repertoires were generated with immunoSEQ multiplex PCR, while TCRdb's copy carries only in-frame clones and drops some. The sample shows some 98,000 clones, around 83% of them seen only once. The starting material was CD4+ or CD8+ T cells sorted from blood, obtained in a trial of the OX40 agonist ivuxolimab. Every receptor here comes from an adult with an advanced solid tumor such as melanoma, head and neck, liver or kidney cancer.

The chain links TRBV2 to TRBJ2-7, with TRBD2 identical over 8 bases. CDR1 is SNHLY, CDR2 FYNNEI, per germline. CDR3 length equals 15 residues. The V and J ends lost 5 bases and 1 base, in that order; junction bases with no gene match: 7. The CDR3 reads CASSYVAGGSYEQYF. The CDR3 DNA reads TGTGCCAGCAGTTACGTGGCGGGGGGATCCTACGAGCAGTACTTC.

The V gene is TRBV27, the J gene TRBJ1-4; perhaps TRBD1 as D (5 bases). This CDR3 is built from 16 residues. Trimming cost V 3 bases and J 3 bases, with 14 bases left between them. Per the germline V gene, CDR1 is MNHEY and CDR2 is SMNVEV (reference sequence). Written as DNA, the CDR3 is TGTGCCAGCAGTTTCCGGGGCGTCGATCCTAATGAAAAACTGTTTTTT. Translation: CASSFRGVDPNEKLFF.

The chain combines TRBV6-1 with TRBJ2-2; D is ambiguous. Germline V lookup: CDR1 MNHNS, CDR2 SASEGT. V shed 2 bases and J shed 4 bases, with 8 bases lying between them. CDR3 length: 14 amino acids. CDR3 in amino acids: CASSESLSTGELFF. The CDR3 bases are TGTGCCAGCAGTGAATCCCTGAGCACCGGGGAGCTGTTTTTT.

The rearrangement uses TRBV28 and TRBJ1-2, with a weak D call TRBD1 (6 bases). V shed 7 bases and J shed 10 bases, with 16 bases lying between them. This CDR3 region has 12 residues. Germline V gene sequence: CDR1 MDHEN, CDR2 SYDVKM. CDR3 coding DNA: TGTGCCAGCAATATAGCACAGGGTAACTACACCTTC. This codes for CASNIAQGNYTF.

The rearrangement uses TRBV11-2 and TRBJ1-1; the D is unclear. CDR3 length: 11 amino acids. Trimming stripped 1 base from V and 7 bases from J, with 4 bases between. Germline CDR1 reads SGHAT; CDR2 reads FQNNGV. CDR3 in amino acids: CASSLGFEAFF. CDR3 coding DNA: TGTGCCAGCAGCTTAGGATTTGAAGCTTTCTTT.

The chain has TRBV20-1 and TRBJ2-5, with D uncertain. Deletions cut 6 bases from V and 5 bases from J, with 10 bases between. The V gene's germline CDR1 is DFQATT and CDR2 SNEGSKA (reference sequence). The CDR3 totals 11 residues. CDR3 protein: CSARTSETQYF. The CDR3 DNA is TGCAGTGCACGAACCTCGGAGACCCAGTACTTC.

The chain combines TRBV5-4 with TRBJ2-1, with 12 nucleotides matching TRBD2. V was clipped by 4 bases and J by 4 bases; unmatched bases: 6. This CDR3 region has 16 residues. The V gene's germline CDR1 is SGHNT and CDR2 YYREEE (reference sequence). CDR3 region: CASSGGGLAGYNEQFF. CDR3 sequence (DNA): TGTGCCAGCAGCGGGGGGGGACTAGCGGGTTACAATGAGCAGTTCTTC.

V usage is TRBV6-1 and J usage is TRBJ2-7; 12 bases agree with TRBD1. This CDR3 has 14 residues. V trimming: 2 bases; J trimming: 6 bases; junction bases outside the gene matches: 2. Germline CDR1 is MNHNS and CDR2 is SASEGT. CDR3 DNA sequence: TGTGCCAGCAGTGAACCGGGACAGGGGGCCGAGCAGTACTTC. Its protein is CASSEPGQGAEQYF.

This clone was counted only a few times. The chain couples TRBV2 to TRBJ1-4; TRBD1 matches at 9 bases. The CDR3 totals 16 residues. V was pared by 6 bases and J by 8 bases, with 13 bases of the junction left unmatched. Germline lookup yields CDR1 SNHLY and CDR2 FYNNEI. CDR3 in DNA: TGTGCCAGCAGAATTTTGGGGACAGGGATAAAGGAAAAACTGTTTTTT. This translates into CASRILGTGIKEKLFF.

The V and J genes are TRBV19 and TRBJ1-5, with unresolved D. With 6 bases removed from V and 0 bases from J, the gap between germline ends came to 15 bases. Looked up from germline, CDR1 is LNHDA and CDR2 is SQIVND (reference sequence). The CDR3 contains 16 residues. CDR3 amino acids: CASSPRPLISNQPQHF. CDR3 DNA: TGTGCCAGTAGCCCAAGGCCGTTGATTAGCAATCAGCCCCAGCATTTT.

The CDR3 DNA reads as TGTGCCAGCTCAACCGGGCAGGGCAACACCGGGGAGCTGTTTTTT. Its translation: CASSTGQGNTGELFF. The chain uses TRBV18 and TRBJ2-2; perhaps TRBD1 as D (5 bases). Per the germline V gene, CDR1 is KGHSH and CDR2 is LQKENI. This CDR3 has 15 amino acids. V was shortened by 5 bases and J by 2 bases, with 12 bases between the two germline ends.

The rearrangement uses TRBV11-2 and TRBJ2-7; 9 nucleotides agree with TRBD2. CDR1 is SGHAT and CDR2 is FQNNGV in the germline V gene. With 5 bases clipped from V and 5 bases from J, the junction kept 7 bases outside the gene matches. There are 14 residues in the CDR3. CDR3 in DNA: TGTGCCAGCAGCCTAAGCGGGAGGAATGACGAGCAGTACTTC. Protein product: CASSLSGRNDEQYF. Filled out from reference TRBV11-2 and TRBJ2-7, the complete variable domain reads EAGVAQSPRYKIIEKRQSVAFWCNPISGHATLYWYQQILGQGPKLLIQFQNNGVVDDSQLPKDRFSAERLKGVDSTLKIQPAKLEDSAVYLCASSLSGRNDEQYFGPGTRLTVT.

Only one count was recorded for this clone. The chain links TRBV6-5 to TRBJ1-1; possible D gene TRBD1, 5 bases. V was cut by 5 bases and J by 3 bases, with 13 bases left in between. This CDR3 is 14 amino acids long. Germline V CDR1 and CDR2: MNHEY, SVGAGI. The CDR3 nucleotides are TGTGCCAGCAGTACTACAGGCGTCTACACTGAAGCTTTCTTT. It encodes CASSTTGVYTEAFF.

This clone has a handful of counts. This sequence joins TRBV28 and TRBJ1-4; 9 bases line up with TRBD1. Germline trimming cut 6 bases from V and 3 bases from J; bases unmatched to any gene: 11. The germline gives CDR1 MDHEN, CDR2 SYDVKM. The CDR3 extends over 17 amino acids. Written as DNA, the CDR3 is TGTGCCAGCAGCACTAGGGGACAGGGAATTTCTAATGAAAAACTGTTTTTT. This gives the protein CASSTRGQGISNEKLFF.

The V and J genes are TRBV4-3 and TRBJ2-5; TRBD1 matches 7 bases. V shed 4 bases, J shed 2 bases, and the junction held 1 base outside the gene matches. This CDR3 has 13 amino acids. Germline V gene sequence: CDR1 LGHNA, CDR2 YSLEER. DNA for the CDR3: TGCGCCAGCAGCCGGGGACAGCAAGAGACCCAGTACTTC. This gives the protein CASSRGQQETQYF.

The chain employs TRBV6-1 and TRBJ1-5, with a tentative D call TRBD1 (5 bases). The V and J ends lost 4 bases and 2 bases respectively, with 9 bases between them. This CDR3 is 14 amino acids long. Per germline, CDR1 MNHNS and CDR2 SASEGT. CDR3 in DNA: TGTGCCAGCAGTGGAAGGGGTGGCAATCAGCCCCAGCATTTT. The encoded protein is CASSGRGGNQPQHF.

This rearrangement joins TRBV5-1 to TRBJ2-3, with a weak D call TRBD2 (5 bases). The CDR3 covers 15 residues. Deletions cut 2 bases from V and 4 bases from J, with 14 bases between. Germline CDR1 reads SGHRS; CDR2 reads YFSETQ. CDR3 protein: CASSFAGGESDTQYF. The CDR3 DNA follows: TGCGCCAGCAGCTTTGCAGGAGGCGAGTCAGATACGCAGTATTTT.

This chain uses TRBV6-5 with TRBJ1-1, with D hard to call. Trimming took off 8 bases at V and 3 bases at J, with 16 bases between the two ends. Germline CDR1 is MNHEY and CDR2 is SVGAGI. The CDR3 length is 14 residues. The CDR3 DNA sequence: TGTGCCAGCGGATTGCGACCGGAGCACACTGAAGCTTTCTTT. This gives the protein CASGLRPEHTEAFF.

The V gene is TRBV6-1, the J gene TRBJ1-6; TRBD1 is a possible D gene (5 bases). Trimming took 0 bases from V and 6 from J, leaving 9 bases between them. Germline assignment: CDR1 MNHNS and CDR2 SASEGT. This CDR3 has 15 residues. The CDR3 nucleotides read TGTGCCAGCAGTGAAGCGCGCAGGGTTAATTCACCCCTCCACTTT. Encoded protein: CASSEARRVNSPLHF.

The genes are TRBV28 and TRBJ2-7; D may be TRBD2 (7 bases). Trimming left V 1 base short and J 3 bases short, with 13 bases between. Germline CDR1 reads MDHEN; CDR2 reads SYDVKM. The CDR3 contains 15 residues. CDR3: CASSLLGGGGYEQYF. The CDR3 DNA is TGTGCCAGCAGTTTATTGGGAGGGGGTGGCTACGAGCAGTACTTC. Based on the CDR3 plus reference TRBV28 and TRBJ2-7, the full variable domain is DVKVTQSSRYLVKRTGEKVFLECVQDMDHENMFWYRQDPGLGLRLIYFSYDVKMKEKGDIPEGYSVSREKKERFSLILESASTNQTSMYLCASSLLGGGGYEQYFGPGTRLTVT.